This T cell receptor (beta chain) was sequenced during a study of naive CD8 T cells in extremely preterm neonates. Study-level results: Relative to older groups, preterm infants had shorter, less trimmed CDR3s with fewer N additions.

The CDR3 covers 13 residues. Germline V gene data show CDR1 as SEHNR and CDR2 as FQNEAQ (reference sequence). Losses at the gene ends were 1 base for V and 4 bases for J; bases not matched to a gene: 0. Only in-frame clones appear in the TCRdb table, and some are missing; sequencing was by immunoSEQ multiplex PCR. The sample has about 23,000 clones, roughly 88% seen once. This clone came up a few times. Its antigen is not identified. This same CDR3 is encoded by further DNA sequences in the sample. Preterm samples came from extremely preterm deliveries at roughly 22-29 weeks. Sequencing input: naive CD8+ T cells from cord blood. The clonotype was recovered from a boy who was born preterm. The V call is TRBV7-9, the J call TRBJ1-2; 7 bases match TRBD1. The CDR3 DNA reads TGTGCCAGCAGCTTAGGGACAGGCTATGGCTACACCTTC. Residues: CASSLGTGYGYTF.